This TCR beta chain was identified during a study of blood T cell repertoires in COVID-19 (dated by TCRdb to the early 2020s). A note on the overall study: Collaborator samples came from the United States, Italy and Spain and covered acute and convalescent phases of COVID-19. Subjects who had been exposed to COVID-19, were actively infected with it, or had recovered from it provided the deeply sampled blood TCRbeta repertoires that made up the dataset. The sample metadata nearly always contained a de-identified subject ID, COVID-19 status, age in years and sex. Where available, HLA class I and class II types were taken from metadata supplied by the sample provider and were not determined by assay-based typing. The repertoires were made available in a free public database intended to serve as a resource for research on the immune response to SARS-CoV-2. The prospective study material was composed of cDNA or gDNA derived from T cells, B-cell-depleted T cells, or PBMCs. The samples were drawn from the first 160 participants of the ongoing ImmuneRACE study and from about 1,200 subjects provided by 6 global collaborators.

Via the germline V gene, CDR1 is MNHEY and CDR2 SVGAGI. V gives up 4 bases and J gives up 4 bases, and the segment between their germline ends measures 8 bases. Its CDR3 holds 13 amino acids, cysteine through phenylalanine. The DNA shown is the 39-base CDR3, in frame from base 1. A note on this clone: It lacks a known antigen. No per-base quality is available; no much larger clone lies one base away.

TCRbeta CDR3 regions were amplified from genomic DNA using the immunoSEQ Assay, a bias-controlled multiplex PCR. In the original analysis: The number of nucleated cells in each sample was estimated from the amplification of reference gene primers within the assay. To quantify the absolute abundance of each unique TCRbeta CDR3 rearrangement, sequence reads were collapsed and filtered. Productive Simpson clonality was computed per sample as the square root of Simpson's diversity index over productive rearrangements. TCRdb holds this immuneACCESS table with in-frame rearrangements only. Some clones are missing; in checked studies, unresolved V genes explain under half, and the rest has no known cause. V and J calls plus clone size are reproduced from that table; the DNA served to infer D and trimming. Here the sample has 160,000 or so clones; approximately 84% occur a single time. Of the sample, roughly 5% is held by the ten largest clones.

What the research found in general, with its limitations: How much clinical and demographic metadata was included differed by source and by participant, and the metadata was provided uncurated.

One collaborating source in Seattle enrolled patients while the patients were actively infected and followed the patients over time throughout the course of disease. Each collaborating institution followed its own protocols to collect whole blood in K2EDTA tubes. For TCRbeta analysis, collaborators shipped samples in one of three forms: frozen whole blood, isolated PBMCs, or DNA extracted from either of those sample types. Sequences were obtained from peripheral blood. The chain uses TRBV6-5 and TRBJ1-5; the D segment could be TRBD1, given 5 matching bases. The receptor was derived from a woman aged 45-65 years with COVID-19, enrolled during active disease. The CDR3 loop reads CASSWGGNQPQHF. The DNA sequence is given as TGTGCCAGCAGTTGGGGGGGGAATCAGCCCCAGCATTTT.